Only one count was recorded for the clone carrying this TCR beta chain. Its antigen is not identified. V shed 6 bases and J 5 bases; nucleotides not matched to a gene: 10. Looked up from germline, CDR1 is MNHEY and CDR2 is SVGAGI. This CDR3 is built from 15 residues. This record comes from a study of cytomegalovirus exposure and HLA in healthy donors. Measured with immunoSEQ multiplex PCR; TCRdb has only the in-frame clones, and not every one. The sample lists about 160,000 clones, about nine tenths occurring once. Whole-study findings and limits: In the 130 or so validation repertoires, a later analysis found that first-cohort TCR clusters tended to co-occur. Investigators reported approximately 150 TCR beta chains as tied to cytomegalovirus.

V usage is TRBV6-5 and J usage is TRBJ1-2; 9 bases fit TRBD1. The sequence came from a man aged 18 to 29 in good health and CMV-seropositive. What was sequenced was PBMCs. CDR3 in amino acids: CASRRSDRGGYGYTF. Here the CDR3 DNA reads TGTGCCAGCAGGCGGTCGGACAGGGGAGGGTATGGCTACACCTTC.